This T cell receptor (beta chain) was recorded in a study of T cell changes during pregnancy in multiple sclerosis. TCRdb keeps only in-frame clones here, not all; method: immunoSEQ multiplex PCR. The sample yields some 38,000 clones, roughly 89% seen once. CDR3 length equals 15 residues. The germline CDR1 and CDR2 sequences are SGHAT and FQNNGV. V was pared by 8 bases and J by 2 bases, with 9 bases of the junction left unmatched. V is TRBV11-2 and J is TRBJ2-7, with 10 bases aligning to TRBD1. The specimen was CD4+ T cells from peripheral blood mononuclear cells, collected in the second trimester of pregnancy. The receptor was derived from a female donor with multiple sclerosis, enrolled in a pregnancy study. The CDR3 DNA is TGTGCCAGCCGAACACCCGGGACAGGGGCCTACGAGCAGTACTTC. Protein: CASRTPGTGAYEQYF.